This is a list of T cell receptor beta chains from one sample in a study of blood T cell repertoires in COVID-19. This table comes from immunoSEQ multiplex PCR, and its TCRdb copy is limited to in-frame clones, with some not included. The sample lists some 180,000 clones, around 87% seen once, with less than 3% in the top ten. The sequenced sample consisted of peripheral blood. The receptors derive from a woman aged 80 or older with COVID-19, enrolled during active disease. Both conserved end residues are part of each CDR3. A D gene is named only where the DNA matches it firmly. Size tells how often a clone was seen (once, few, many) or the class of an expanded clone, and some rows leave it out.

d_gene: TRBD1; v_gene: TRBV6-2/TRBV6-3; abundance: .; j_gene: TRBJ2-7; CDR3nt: TGTGCCAGCAGCCGCGTACAGGGGCTCGCCTACGAGCAGTACTTC; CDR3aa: CASSRVQGLAYEQYF
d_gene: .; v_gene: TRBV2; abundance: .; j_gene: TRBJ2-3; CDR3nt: TGTGCCAGCAGTGAAATTCGTAACATTCAGGGGCAGGGGTATTTT; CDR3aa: CASSEIRNIQGQGYF
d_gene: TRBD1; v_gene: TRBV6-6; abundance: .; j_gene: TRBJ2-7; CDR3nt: TGTGCCAGCAGCCCAGGGGGCTACGAGCAGTACTTC; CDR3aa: CASSPGGYEQYF
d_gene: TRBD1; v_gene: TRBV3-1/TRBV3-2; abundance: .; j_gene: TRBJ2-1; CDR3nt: TGTGCCAGCAGGAACTCGGACAGGGGGGATGGTGAGCAGTTCTTC; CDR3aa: CASRNSDRGDGEQFF
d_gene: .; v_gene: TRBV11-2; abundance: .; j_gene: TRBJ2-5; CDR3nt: TGTGCCAGCAGCTTAGATCGCGGGACAGCTCAAGAGACCCAGTACTTC; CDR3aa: CASSLDRGTAQETQYF
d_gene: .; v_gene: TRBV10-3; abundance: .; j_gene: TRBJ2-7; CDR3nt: TGTGCCATCAGTGAGTCGAACAGGGTAATAGAAGGGGAGCAGTACTTC; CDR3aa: CAISESNRVIEGEQYF
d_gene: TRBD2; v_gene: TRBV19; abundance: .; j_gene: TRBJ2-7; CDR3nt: TGTGCCAGTAGAAAGACAGCAACCGGACTAGCGGGATCACCGGGTGAGCAGTACTTC; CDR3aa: CASRKTATGLAGSPGEQYF
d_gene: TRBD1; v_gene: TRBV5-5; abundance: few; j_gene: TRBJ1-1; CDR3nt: TGTGCCAGCAGCTCCATCCGACAGGGAACTATGAACACTGAAGCTTTCTTT; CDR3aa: CASSSIRQGTMNTEAFF
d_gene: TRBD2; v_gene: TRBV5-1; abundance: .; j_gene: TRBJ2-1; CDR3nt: TGCGCCAGCAGCATCGGGACTAGCGGGAGCTCCTACAATGAGCAGTTCTTC; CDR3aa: CASSIGTSGSSYNEQFF
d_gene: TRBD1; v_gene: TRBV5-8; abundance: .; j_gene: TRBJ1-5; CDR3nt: TGTGCCAGCAGATTGGACAGGGGGAGCAATCAGCCCCAGCATTTT; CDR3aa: CASRLDRGSNQPQHF
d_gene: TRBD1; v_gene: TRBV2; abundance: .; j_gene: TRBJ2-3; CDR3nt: TGTGCCACCCGCAGGGGGCTGGCAACAGATACGCAGTATTTT; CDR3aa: CATRRGLATDTQYF
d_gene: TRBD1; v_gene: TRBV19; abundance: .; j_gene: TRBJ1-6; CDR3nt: TGTGCCAGTAATTTCTATTCCGGGACAGGGGACCGCGCTTCACCCCTCCACTTT; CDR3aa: CASNFYSGTGDRASPLHF
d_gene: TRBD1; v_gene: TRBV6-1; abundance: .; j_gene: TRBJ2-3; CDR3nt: TGTGCCAGCAGTGGCCCGGGACAGCGTCGCCAAAATACGCAGTATTTT; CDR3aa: CASSGPGQRRQNTQYF
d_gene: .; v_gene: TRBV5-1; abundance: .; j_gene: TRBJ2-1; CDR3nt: TGCGCCAGCACCCAGCGGGCCCCCTCGGACAATGAGCAGTTCTTC; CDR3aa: CASTQRAPSDNEQFF
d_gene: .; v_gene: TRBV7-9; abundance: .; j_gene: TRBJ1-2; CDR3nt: TGTGCCAGCAGCCCGCACGGGGGTGAGATGGGTGGCTACACCTTC; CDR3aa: CASSPHGGEMGGYTF
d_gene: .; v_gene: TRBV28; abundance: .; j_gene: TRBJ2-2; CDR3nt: TGTGCCAGCAGTTCACAAACCGGGGAGCTGTTTTTT; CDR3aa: CASSSQTGELFF